The entry below gives a single TCR beta chain sequence along with its context. Its specificity is unknown. The record originates from a study of regulatory T cells in long-lasting Graves disease. CDR3 regions were amplified by Arm-PCR using iRepertoire HTBI primers to build TCR beta libraries. MiXCR, run by TCRdb on the multiplex PCR reads, gives a single entry per CDR3 protein. The sample lists 420,000 or so distinct CDR3 sequences, 16% occurring once. Findings and caveats of the study: Persistent disease was characterized by preferential usage of TRBV28, TRBJ1-2 and TRBJ2-5.

Sample time point: newly diagnosed GD, antithyroid drugs for less than 3 months. The authors made the TCR library using RNA they extracted from PBMCs. This CDR3 comprises 13 residues. V was clipped by 6 bases and J by 3 bases, with 14 bases between them. CDR1 is DFQATT and CDR2 is SNEGSKA in the germline V gene (reference sequence). The same data also contributed to another study, on T cells in Graves' hyperthyroidism and ophthalmopathy. From that paper: The model anticipated ophthalmopathy a median about 6.5 months pre-onset.

The specimen comprised peripheral blood mononuclear cells (PBMCs), sampled at new diagnosis, from a patient treated with antithyroid drugs. The J gene is TRBJ1-2, the V gene TRBV20-1, with D tentatively TRBD1 (6 bases). This clonotype was sampled from a woman in her late teens or twenties with Graves disease. CDR3 nucleotides: TGCAGTGCCAAGGACAGAGAGGACTATGGCTACACCTTC. It translates to CSAKDREDYGYTF.